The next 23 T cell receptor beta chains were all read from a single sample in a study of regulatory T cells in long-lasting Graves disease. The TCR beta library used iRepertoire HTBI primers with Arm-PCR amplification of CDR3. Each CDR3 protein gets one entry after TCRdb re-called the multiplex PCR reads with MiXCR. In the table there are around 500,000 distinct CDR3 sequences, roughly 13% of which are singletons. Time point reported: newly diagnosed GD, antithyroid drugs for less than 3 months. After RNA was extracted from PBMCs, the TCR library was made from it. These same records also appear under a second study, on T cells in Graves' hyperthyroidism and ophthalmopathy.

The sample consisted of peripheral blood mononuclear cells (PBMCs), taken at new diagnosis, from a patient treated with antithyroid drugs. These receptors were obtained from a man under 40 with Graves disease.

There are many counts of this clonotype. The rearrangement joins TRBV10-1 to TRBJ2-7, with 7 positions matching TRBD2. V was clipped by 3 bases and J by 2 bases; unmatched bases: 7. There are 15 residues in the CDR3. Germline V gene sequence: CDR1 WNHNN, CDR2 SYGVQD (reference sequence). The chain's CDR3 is CASSDGAGPTYEQYF. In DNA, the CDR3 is TGCGCCAGCAGTGATGGAGCGGGGCCCACCTACGAGCAGTACTTC.

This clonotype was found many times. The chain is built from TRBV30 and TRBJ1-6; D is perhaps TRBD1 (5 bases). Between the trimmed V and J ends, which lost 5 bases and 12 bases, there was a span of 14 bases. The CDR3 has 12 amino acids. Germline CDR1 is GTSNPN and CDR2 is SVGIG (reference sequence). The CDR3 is CAWGRDLKPLHF. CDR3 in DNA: TGTGCCTGGGGCCGGGACCTTAAACCCCTCCACTTT. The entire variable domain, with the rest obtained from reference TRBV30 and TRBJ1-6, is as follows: SQTIHQWPATLVQPVGSPLSLECTVEGTSNPNLYWYRQAAGRGLQLLFYSVGIGQISSEVPQNLSASRPQDRQFILSSKKLLLSDSGFYLCAWGRDLKPLHFGNGTRLTVT.

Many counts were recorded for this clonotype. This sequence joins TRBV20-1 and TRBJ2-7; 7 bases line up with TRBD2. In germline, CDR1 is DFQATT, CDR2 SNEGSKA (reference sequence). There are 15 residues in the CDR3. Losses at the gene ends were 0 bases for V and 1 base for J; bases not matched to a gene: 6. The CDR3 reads CSARDPASGSYEQYF. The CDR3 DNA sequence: TGCAGTGCTAGAGATCCCGCTAGCGGTTCCTACGAGCAGTACTTC.

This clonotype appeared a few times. The CDR3 DNA sequence: TGTGCCAGCTCCCGGGACAGCGTTCTCGAGCAGTACTTC. It encodes CASSRDSVLEQYF. The rearrangement links TRBV18 to TRBJ2-7; 7 nucleotides align to TRBD1. Trimming cost V 6 bases and J 6 bases; bases outside gene matches: 8. The CDR3 spans 13 residues. CDR1 is KGHSH, CDR2 LQKENI, per germline.

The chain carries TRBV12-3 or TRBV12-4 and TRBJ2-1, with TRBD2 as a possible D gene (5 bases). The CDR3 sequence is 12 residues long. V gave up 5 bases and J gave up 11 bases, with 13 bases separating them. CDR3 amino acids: CASSVLGNQQFF. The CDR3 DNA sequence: TGTGCCAGCAGTGTACTAGGTAATCAGCAGTTCTTC.

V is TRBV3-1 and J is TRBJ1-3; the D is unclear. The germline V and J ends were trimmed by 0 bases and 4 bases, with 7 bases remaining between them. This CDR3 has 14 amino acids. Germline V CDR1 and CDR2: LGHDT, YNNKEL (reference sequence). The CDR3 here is CASSQDRHGNTIYF. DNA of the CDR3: TGTGCCAGCAGCCAAGATCGACACGGAAACACCATATATTTT.

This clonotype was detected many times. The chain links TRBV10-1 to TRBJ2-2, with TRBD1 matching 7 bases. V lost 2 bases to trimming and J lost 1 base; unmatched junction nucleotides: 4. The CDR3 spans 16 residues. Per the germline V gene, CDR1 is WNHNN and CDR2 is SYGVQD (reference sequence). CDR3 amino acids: CASSELRDRNTGELFF. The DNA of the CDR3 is TGCGCCAGCAGTGAGCTCCGGGACAGGAACACCGGGGAGCTGTTTTTT.

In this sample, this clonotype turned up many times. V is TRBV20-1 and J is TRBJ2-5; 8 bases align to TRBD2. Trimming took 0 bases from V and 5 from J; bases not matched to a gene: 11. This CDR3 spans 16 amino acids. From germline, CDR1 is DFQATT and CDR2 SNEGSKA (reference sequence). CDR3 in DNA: TGCAGTGCTAGAGATTGTTCCGGGAGGGCGGCGGAGACCCAGTACTTC. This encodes CSARDCSGRAAETQYF.

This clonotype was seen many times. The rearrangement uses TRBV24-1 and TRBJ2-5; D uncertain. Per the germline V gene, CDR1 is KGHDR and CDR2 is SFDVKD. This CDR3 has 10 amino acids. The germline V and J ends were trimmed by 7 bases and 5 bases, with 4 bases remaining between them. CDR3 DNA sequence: TGTGCCACCAGGGAGGAGACCCAGTACTTC. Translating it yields CATREETQYF.

The CDR3 loop reads CASSHISGYTGELFF. CDR3 bases: TGTGCCAGCAGCCATATCAGCGGGTACACCGGGGAGCTGTTTTTT. The rearrangement links TRBV14 to TRBJ2-2; TRBD2 is a possible D gene (6 bases). CDR3 length equals 15 residues. Germline CDR1 SGHDN, CDR2 FVKESK. V was clipped by 3 bases and J by 3 bases, with 11 bases between them. The full variable domain, in which reference TRBV14 and TRBJ2-2 provide the parts outside the CDR3, is EAGVTQFPSHSVIEKGQTVTLRCDPISGHDNLYWYRRVMGKEIKFLLHFVKESKQDESGMPNNRFLAERTGGTYSTLKVQPAELEDSGVYFCASSHISGYTGELFFGEGSRLTVL.

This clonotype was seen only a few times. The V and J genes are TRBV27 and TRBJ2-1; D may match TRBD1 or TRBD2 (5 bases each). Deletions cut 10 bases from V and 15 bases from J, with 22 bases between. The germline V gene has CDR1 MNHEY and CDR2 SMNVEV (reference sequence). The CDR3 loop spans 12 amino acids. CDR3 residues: CATGDGLAAPFF. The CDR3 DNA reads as TGTGCCACTGGGGACGGATTAGCAGCCCCGTTCTTC.

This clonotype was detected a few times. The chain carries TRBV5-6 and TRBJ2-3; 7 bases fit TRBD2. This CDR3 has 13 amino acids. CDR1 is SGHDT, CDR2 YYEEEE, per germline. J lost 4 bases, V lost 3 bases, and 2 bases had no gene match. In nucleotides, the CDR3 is TGTGCCAGCAGCTGGGACTATCCAGATACGCAGTATTTT. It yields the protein CASSWDYPDTQYF. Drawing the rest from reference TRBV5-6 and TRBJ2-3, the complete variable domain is DAGVTQSPTHLIKTRGQQVTLRCSPKSGHDTVSWYQQALGQGPQFIFQYYEEEERQRGNFPDRFSGHQFPNYSSELNVNALLLGDSALYLCASSWDYPDTQYFGPGTRLTVL.

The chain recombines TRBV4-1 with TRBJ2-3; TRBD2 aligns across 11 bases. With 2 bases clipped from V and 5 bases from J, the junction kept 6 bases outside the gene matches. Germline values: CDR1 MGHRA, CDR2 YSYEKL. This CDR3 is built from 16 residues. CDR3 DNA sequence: TGCGCCAGCAGCCAACTGACTAGCGGGGAGGTAGATACGCAGTATTTT. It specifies CASSQLTSGEVDTQYF.

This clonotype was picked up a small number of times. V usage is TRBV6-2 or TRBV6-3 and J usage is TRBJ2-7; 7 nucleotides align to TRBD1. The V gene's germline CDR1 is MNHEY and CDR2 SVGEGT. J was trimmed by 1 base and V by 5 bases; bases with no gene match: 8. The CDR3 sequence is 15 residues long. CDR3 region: CASSEADRASYEQYF. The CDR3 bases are TGTGCCAGCAGTGAGGCCGACAGGGCTTCCTACGAGCAGTACTTC.

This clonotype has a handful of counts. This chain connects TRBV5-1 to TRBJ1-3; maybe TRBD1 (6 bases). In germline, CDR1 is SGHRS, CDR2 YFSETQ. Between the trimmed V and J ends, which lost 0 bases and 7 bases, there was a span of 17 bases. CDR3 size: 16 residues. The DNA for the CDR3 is TGCGCCAGCAGCTTGGTCGTGGCAGGGGAGAAGAACACCATATATTTT. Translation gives CASSLVVAGEKNTIYF.

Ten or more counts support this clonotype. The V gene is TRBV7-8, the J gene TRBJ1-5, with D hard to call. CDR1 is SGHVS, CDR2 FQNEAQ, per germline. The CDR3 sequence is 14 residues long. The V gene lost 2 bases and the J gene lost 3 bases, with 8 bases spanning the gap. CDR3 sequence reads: CASSLLIVNQPQHF. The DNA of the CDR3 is TGTGCCAGCAGCTTATTAATTGTCAATCAGCCCCAGCATTTT.

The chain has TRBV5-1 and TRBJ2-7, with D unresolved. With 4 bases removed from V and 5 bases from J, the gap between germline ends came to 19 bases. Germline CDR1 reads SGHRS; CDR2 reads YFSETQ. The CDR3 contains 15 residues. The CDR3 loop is CASSPVLSSTDEQYF. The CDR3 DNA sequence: TGCGCCAGCAGCCCCGTCCTTTCATCGACCGACGAGCAGTACTTC.

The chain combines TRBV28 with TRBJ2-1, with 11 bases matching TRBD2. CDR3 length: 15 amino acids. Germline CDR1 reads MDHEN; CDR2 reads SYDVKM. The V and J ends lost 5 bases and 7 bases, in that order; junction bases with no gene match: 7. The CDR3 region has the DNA TGTGCCAGCAGTCCGTTAGCGGGGGGGCCAAATGAGCAGTTCTTC. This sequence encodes CASSPLAGGPNEQFF.

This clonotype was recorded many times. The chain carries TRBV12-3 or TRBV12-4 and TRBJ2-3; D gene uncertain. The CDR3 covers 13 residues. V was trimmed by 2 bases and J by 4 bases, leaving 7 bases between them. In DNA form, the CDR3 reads TGTGCCAGCAGTTTATTGGAAGCAGATACGCAGTATTTT. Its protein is CASSLLEADTQYF.

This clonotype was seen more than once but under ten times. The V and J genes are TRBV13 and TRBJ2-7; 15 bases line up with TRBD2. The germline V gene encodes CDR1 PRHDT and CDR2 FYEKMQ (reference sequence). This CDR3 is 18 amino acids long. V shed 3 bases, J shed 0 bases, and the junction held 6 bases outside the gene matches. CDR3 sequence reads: CASSFRTSGRVSSYEQYF. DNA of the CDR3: TGTGCCAGCAGCTTCAGGACTAGCGGGAGGGTTAGCTCCTACGAGCAGTACTTC. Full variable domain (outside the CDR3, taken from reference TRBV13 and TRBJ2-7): AAGVIQSPRHLIKEKRETATLKCYPIPRHDTVYWYQQGPGQDPQFLISFYEKMQSDKGSIPDRFSAQQFSDYHSELNMSSLELGDSALYFCASSFRTSGRVSSYEQYFGPGTRLTVT.

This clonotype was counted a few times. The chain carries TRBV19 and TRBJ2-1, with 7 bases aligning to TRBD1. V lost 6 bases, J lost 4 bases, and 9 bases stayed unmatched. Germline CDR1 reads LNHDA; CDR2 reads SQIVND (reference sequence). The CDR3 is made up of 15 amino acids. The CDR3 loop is CASSTTGQLYNEQFF. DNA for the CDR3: TGTGCCAGTAGCACAACGGGACAGTTATACAATGAGCAGTTCTTC. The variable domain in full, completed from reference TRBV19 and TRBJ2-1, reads DGGITQSPKYLFRKEGQNVTLSCEQNLNHDAMYWYRQDPGQGLRLIYYSQIVNDFQKGDIAEGYSVSREKKESFPLTVTSAQKNPTAFYLCASSTTGQLYNEQFFGPGTRLTVL.

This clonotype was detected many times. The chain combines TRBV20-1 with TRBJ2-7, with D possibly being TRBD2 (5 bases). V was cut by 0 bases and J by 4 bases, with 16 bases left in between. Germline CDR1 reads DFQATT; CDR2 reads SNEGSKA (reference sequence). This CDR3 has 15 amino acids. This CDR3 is CSAREGEADSYEQYF. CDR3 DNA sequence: TGCAGTGCTAGAGAGGGAGAGGCGGACTCTTACGAGCAGTACTTC.

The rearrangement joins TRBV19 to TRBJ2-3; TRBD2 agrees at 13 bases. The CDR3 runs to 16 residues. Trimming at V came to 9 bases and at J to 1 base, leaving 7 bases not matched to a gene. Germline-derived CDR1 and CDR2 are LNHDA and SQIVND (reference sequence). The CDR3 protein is CASRGLAGFGTDTQYF. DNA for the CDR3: TGTGCCAGCCGGGGACTAGCGGGATTTGGCACAGATACGCAGTATTTT.